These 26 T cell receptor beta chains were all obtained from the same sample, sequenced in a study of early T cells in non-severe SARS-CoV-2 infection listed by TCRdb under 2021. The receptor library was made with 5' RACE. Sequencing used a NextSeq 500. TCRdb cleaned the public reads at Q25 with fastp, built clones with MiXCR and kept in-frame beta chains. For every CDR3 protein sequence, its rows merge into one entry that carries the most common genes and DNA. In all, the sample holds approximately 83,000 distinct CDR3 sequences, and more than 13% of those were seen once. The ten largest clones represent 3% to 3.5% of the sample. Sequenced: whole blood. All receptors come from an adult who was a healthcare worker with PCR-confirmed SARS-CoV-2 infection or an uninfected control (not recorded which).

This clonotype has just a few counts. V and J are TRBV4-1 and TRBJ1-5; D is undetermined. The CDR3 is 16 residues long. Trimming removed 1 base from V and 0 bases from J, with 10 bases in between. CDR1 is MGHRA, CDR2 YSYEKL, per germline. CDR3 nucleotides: TGCGCCAGCAGCCAAGCTACAAGTCGTAGCAATCAGCCCCAGCATTTT. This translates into CASSQATSRSNQPQHF.

CDR3 sequence (DNA): TGTGCCAGCAGCTCCCTGGGACGGGAGACCCAGTACTTC. Encoded protein: CASSSLGRETQYF. The V and J genes are TRBV5-4 and TRBJ2-5; D possibly uses TRBD1 or TRBD2 (5 bases each). CDR3 length equals 13 residues. V dropped 3 bases and J dropped 5 bases, with 11 bases sitting between them. Germline CDR1 SGHNT, CDR2 YYREEE (reference sequence).

The chain's CDR3 is CASSYPSPETQYF. CDR3 nucleotides: TGCGCCAGCAGCTACCCTAGCCCAGAGACCCAGTACTTC. The chain employs TRBV5-1 and TRBJ2-5; TRBD2 might be the D (5 bases). The CDR3 contains 13 residues. Trimming stripped 3 bases from V and 4 bases from J, with 10 bases between. Germline values: CDR1 SGHRS, CDR2 YFSETQ.

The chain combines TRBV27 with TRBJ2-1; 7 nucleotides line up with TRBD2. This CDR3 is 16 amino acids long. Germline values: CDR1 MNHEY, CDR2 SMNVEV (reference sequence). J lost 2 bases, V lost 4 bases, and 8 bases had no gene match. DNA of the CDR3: TGTGCCAGCAGTTCAGACCAAGCGGGAACCTACAATGAGCAGTTCTTC. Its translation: CASSSDQAGTYNEQFF.

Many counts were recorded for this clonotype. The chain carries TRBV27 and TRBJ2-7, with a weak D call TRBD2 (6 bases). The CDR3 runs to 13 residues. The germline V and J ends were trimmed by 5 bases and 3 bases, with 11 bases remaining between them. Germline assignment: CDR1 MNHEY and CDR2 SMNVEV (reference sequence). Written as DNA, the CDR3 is TGTGCCAGCAGTCTTTTCGGGGGCTACGAGCAGTACTTC. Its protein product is CASSLFGGYEQYF.

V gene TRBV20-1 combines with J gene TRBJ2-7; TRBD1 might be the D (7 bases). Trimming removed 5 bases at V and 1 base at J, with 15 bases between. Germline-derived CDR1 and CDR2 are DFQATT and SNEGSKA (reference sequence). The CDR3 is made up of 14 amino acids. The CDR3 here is CSAPLAGQSYEQYF. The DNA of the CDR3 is TGCAGTGCTCCCCTGGCGGGACAGTCCTACGAGCAGTACTTC.

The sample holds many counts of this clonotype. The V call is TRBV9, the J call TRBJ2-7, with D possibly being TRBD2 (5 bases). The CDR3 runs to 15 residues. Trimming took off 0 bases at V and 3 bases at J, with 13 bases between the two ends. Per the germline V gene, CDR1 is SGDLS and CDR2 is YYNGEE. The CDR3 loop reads CASSVEGGSYYEQYF. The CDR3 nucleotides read TGTGCCAGCAGCGTAGAGGGCGGGTCCTACTACGAGCAGTACTTC.

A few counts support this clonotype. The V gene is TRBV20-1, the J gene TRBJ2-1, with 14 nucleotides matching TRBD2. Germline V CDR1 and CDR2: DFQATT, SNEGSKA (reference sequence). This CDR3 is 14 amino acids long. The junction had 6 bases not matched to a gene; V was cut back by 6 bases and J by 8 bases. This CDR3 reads CSAFGLAGGHEQFF. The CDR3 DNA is TGCAGTGCCTTCGGACTAGCGGGGGGTCATGAGCAGTTCTTC.

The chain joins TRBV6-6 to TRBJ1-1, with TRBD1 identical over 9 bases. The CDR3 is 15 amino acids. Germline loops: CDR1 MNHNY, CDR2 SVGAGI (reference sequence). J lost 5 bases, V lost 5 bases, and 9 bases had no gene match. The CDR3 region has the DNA TGTGCCAGCAGTAACCGGGACAGGGAAGGGACTGAAGCTTTCTTT. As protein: CASSNRDREGTEAFF.

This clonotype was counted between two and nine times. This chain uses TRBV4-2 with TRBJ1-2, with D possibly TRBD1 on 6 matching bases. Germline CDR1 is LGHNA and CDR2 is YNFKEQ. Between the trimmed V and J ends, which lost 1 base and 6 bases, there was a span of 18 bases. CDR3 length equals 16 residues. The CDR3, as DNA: TGTGCCAGCAGCCAAGGGCCGGGGGGCAGCATGCATGGCTACACCTTC. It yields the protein CASSQGPGGSMHGYTF.

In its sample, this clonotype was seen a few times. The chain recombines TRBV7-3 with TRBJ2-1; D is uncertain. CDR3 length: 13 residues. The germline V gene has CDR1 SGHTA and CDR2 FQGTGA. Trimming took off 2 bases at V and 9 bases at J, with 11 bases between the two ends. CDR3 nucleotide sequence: TGTGCCAGCAGCTTAGGGATGGACCGTGAGCAGTTCTTC. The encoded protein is CASSLGMDREQFF.

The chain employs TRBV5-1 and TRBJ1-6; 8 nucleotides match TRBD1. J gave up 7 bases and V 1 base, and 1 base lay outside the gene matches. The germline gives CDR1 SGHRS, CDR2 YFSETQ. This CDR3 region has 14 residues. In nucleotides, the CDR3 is TGCGCCAGCAGCTTGACAGGGGGGAATTCACCCCTCCACTTT. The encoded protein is CASSLTGGNSPLHF. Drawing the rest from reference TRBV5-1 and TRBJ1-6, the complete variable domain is KAGVTQTPRYLIKTRGQQVTLSCSPISGHRSVSWYQQTPGQGLQFLFEYFSETQRNKGNFPGRFSGRQFSNSRSEMNVSTLELGDSALYLCASSLTGGNSPLHFGNGTRLTVT.

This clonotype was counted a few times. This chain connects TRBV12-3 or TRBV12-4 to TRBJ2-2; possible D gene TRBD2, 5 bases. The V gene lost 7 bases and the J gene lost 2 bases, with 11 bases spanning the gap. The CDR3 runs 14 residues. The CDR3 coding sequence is TGTGCCAGCACCCCCGGGGTCAACACCGGGGAGCTGTTTTTT. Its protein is CASTPGVNTGELFF.

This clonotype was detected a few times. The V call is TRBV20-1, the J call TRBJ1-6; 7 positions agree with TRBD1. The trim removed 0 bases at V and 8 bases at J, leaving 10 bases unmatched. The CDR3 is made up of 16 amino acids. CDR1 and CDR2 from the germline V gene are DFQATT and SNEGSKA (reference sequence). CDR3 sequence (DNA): TGCAGTGCTAGAGATGGAGGGGGCGTAATGCATTCACCCCTCCACTTT. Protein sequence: CSARDGGGVMHSPLHF.

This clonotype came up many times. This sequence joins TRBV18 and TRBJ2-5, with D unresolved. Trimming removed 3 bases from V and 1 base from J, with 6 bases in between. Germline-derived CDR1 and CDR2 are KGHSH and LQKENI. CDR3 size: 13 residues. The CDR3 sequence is CASSPGSQETQYF. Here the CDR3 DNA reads TGTGCCAGCTCACCGGGCAGCCAAGAGACCCAGTACTTC.

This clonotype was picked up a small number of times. CDR3 sequence reads: CASSRERAQPQHF. The CDR3 bases are TGTGCCTCTAGCAGGGAGAGGGCTCAGCCCCAGCATTTT. The gene calls are TRBV18 and TRBJ1-5, with D perhaps TRBD1 (5 bases). Trimming took off 11 bases at V and 6 bases at J, with 17 bases between the two ends. The germline CDR1 and CDR2 sequences are KGHSH and LQKENI. The CDR3 has 13 residues.

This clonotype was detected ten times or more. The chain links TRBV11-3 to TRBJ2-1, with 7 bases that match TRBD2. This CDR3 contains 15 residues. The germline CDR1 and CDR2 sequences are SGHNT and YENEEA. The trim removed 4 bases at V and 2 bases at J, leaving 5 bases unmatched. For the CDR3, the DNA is TGTGCCAGCAGCTCAGGCGCGGGGGCCTACAATGAGCAGTTCTTC. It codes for CASSSGAGAYNEQFF.

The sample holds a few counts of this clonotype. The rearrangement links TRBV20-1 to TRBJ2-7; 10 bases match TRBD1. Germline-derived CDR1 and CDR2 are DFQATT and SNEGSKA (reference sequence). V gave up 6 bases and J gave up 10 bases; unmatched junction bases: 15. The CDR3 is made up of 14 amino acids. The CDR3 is CSASRDRGWMDQYF. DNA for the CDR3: TGCAGTGCCAGCAGGGACAGGGGTTGGATGGACCAGTACTTC.

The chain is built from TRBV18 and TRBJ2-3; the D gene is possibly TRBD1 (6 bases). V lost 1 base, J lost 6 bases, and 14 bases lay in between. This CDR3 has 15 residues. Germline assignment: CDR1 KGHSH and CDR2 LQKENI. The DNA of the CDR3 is TGTGCCAGCTCACCACGGACAGACGGAGCGGATACGCAGTATTTT. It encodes CASSPRTDGADTQYF.

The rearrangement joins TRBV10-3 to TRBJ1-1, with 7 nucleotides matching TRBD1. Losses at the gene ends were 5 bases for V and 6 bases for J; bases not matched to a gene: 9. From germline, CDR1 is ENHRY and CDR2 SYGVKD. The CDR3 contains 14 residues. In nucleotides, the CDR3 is TGTGCCATCAGTAGATTAAGGGGGCTTTCTGAAGCTTTCTTT. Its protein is CAISRLRGLSEAFF.

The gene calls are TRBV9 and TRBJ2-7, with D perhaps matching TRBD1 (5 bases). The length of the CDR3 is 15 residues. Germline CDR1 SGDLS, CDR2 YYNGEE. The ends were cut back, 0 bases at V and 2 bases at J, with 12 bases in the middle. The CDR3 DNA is TGTGCCAGCAGCGTAGATCAGGGCCCGACCTACGAGCAGTACTTC. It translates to CASSVDQGPTYEQYF. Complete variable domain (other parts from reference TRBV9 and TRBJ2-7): DSGVTQTPKHLITATGQRVTLRCSPRSGDLSVYWYQQSLDQGLQFLIQYYNGEERAKGNILERFSAQQFPDLHSELNLSSLELGDSALYFCASSVDQGPTYEQYFGPGTRLTVT.

CDR3 nucleotide sequence: TGCAGTGCCGGCTACTGGGACTGGTCGATCCAAGAGACCCAGTACTTC. Its translation is CSAGYWDWSIQETQYF. The rearrangement uses TRBV20-1 and TRBJ2-5; D perhaps matches TRBD2 (6 bases). The germline V gene encodes CDR1 DFQATT and CDR2 SNEGSKA (reference sequence). V gave up 6 bases and J gave up 1 base, with 21 bases separating them. This CDR3 is built from 16 residues.

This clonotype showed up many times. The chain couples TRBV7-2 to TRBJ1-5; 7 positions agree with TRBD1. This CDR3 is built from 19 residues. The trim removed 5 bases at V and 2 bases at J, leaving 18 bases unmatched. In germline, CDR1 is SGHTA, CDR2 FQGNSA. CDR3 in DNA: TGTGCCAGCAGCGACAGGGAAACCTCTTCGATCGGCGGCAATCAGCCCCAGCATTTT. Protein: CASSDRETSSIGGNQPQHF.

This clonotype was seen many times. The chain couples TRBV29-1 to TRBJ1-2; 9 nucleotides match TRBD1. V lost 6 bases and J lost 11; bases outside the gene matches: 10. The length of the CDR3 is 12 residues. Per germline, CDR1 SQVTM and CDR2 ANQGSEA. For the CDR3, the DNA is TGCAGCGTCGCCGGGACAGGGCGGCGGTACACCTTC. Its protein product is CSVAGTGRRYTF.

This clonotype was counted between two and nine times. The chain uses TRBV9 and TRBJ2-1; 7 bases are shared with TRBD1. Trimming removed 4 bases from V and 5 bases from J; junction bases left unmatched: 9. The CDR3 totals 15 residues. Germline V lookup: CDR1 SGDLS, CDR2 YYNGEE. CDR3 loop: CASSPRQGRDNEQFF. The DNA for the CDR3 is TGTGCCAGCAGCCCCCGACAGGGCAGGGACAATGAGCAGTTCTTC.

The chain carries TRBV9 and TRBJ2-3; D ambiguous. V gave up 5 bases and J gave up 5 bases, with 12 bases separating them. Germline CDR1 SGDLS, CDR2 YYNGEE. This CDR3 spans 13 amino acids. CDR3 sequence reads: CASSRTGGDTQYF. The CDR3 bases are TGTGCCAGCAGTCGGACCGGTGGAGATACGCAGTATTTT.